This T cell receptor (beta chain) derives from a study of shared clonotypes between healthy human individuals. For the study at large: Three CD4 naive, three CD4 memory, two CD8 naive and one CD8 memory plate were used per donor.

The genomic DNA of each subset was split evenly across several immunoSEQ plates. Clones were read by immunoSEQ multiplex PCR, and TCRdb kept only the in-frame ones, dropping some. The data contain about 1 million clones, 60% to 80% of them singletons. This CDR3 has 15 amino acids. V was clipped by 6 bases and J by 8 bases; unmatched bases: 10. Germline CDR1 and CDR2: LNHDA and SQIVND (reference sequence). The J gene is TRBJ2-2, the V gene TRBV19, with 9 bases lining up with TRBD2. The origin of this receptor is a man younger than 35 in good health. The material sequenced was memory CD4+ T cells sorted from blood. Subset of the sample: CD45RA-negative fraction. CDR3: CASRVGLAAQGELFF. The CDR3 DNA sequence: TGTGCCAGTAGAGTGGGACTAGCTGCGCAAGGGGAGCTGTTTTTT.